This T cell receptor beta chain was captured in a study of T cell responses to AZD1222 COVID-19 vaccine. Clones were sequenced by immunoSEQ multiplex PCR, and TCRdb holds only the in-frame ones, with some missing. The profile covers 77,000 or so clones, with around 86% appearing a single time and less than 20% taken by the ten largest. This CDR3 is built from 17 residues. Trimming removed 2 bases from V and 5 bases from J; junction bases left unmatched: 9. Germline CDR1 and CDR2: SGHAT and FQNNGV. The TCR was taken from an adult who received the AZD1222 COVID-19 vaccine. The starting material was peripheral blood, obtained 28 days after the second AZD1222 dose. The rearrangement links TRBV11-2 to TRBJ2-1; TRBD1 matches at 10 bases. DNA of the CDR3: TGTGCCAGCAGCTTACTAAGGACAGGGGGTATCGACAATGAGCAGTTCTTC. It specifies CASSLLRTGGIDNEQFF.